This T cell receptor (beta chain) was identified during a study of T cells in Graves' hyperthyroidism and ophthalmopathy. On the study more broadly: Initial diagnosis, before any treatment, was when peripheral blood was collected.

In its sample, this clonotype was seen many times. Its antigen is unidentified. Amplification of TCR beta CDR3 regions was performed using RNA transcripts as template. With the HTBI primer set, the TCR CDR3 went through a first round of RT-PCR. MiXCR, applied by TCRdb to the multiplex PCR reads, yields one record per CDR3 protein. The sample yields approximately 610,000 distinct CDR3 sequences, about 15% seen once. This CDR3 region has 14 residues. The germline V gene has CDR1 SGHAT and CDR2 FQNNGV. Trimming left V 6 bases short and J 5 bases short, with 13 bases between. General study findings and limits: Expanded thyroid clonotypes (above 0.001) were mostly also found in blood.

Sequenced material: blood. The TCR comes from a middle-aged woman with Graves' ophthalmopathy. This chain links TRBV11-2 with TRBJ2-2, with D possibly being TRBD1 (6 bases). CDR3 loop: CASRSNRETGELFF. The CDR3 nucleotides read TGTGCCAGCAGATCCAACAGGGAAACCGGGGAGCTGTTTTTT.